This passage covers 29 T cell receptor beta chains from one sample sequenced in a study of blood T cell repertoires in COVID-19. TCRdb's table, derived via immunoSEQ multiplex PCR, lists solely in-frame clones and lacks some. The sample has about 210,000 clones, more than 70% seen once; the top ten hold roughly 12%. Input material: peripheral blood. The receptors were gathered from a human donor in a cohort sampled during active COVID-19.

The CDR3 DNA is TGTGCCAGCAGTGGGGGACAGGGACTACGTGGCTACACCTTC. It yields the protein CASSGGQGLRGYTF. The chain joins TRBV27 to TRBJ1-2; 9 positions agree with TRBD1. The length of the CDR3 is 14 residues. In germline, CDR1 is MNHEY, CDR2 SMNVEV (reference sequence). The J segment lost 7 bases and the V segment lost 5 bases, leaving 8 bases of the junction unmatched.

The rearrangement links TRBV30 to TRBJ1-2; unclear D gene. The germline V gene has CDR1 GTSNPN and CDR2 SVGIG (reference sequence). The CDR3 sequence is 11 residues long. Deletions cut 4 bases from V and 2 bases from J, with 5 bases between. The CDR3 bases are TGTGCCTGGACGGGGAACTATGGCTACACCTTC. Its translation is CAWTGNYGYTF.

The chain is built from TRBV28 and TRBJ2-1, with 7 bases lining up with TRBD1. The V gene end was trimmed by 6 bases and the J gene end by 2 bases; junction bases not matched to a gene: 7. CDR1 is MDHEN, CDR2 SYDVKM, per germline. The CDR3 extends over 15 amino acids. The CDR3 protein is CASRPNRGPYNEQFF. CDR3 sequence (DNA): TGTGCCAGCAGACCGAACAGGGGACCCTACAATGAGCAGTTCTTC.

This chain joins TRBV28 and TRBJ1-6; 7 positions agree with TRBD1. From germline, CDR1 is MDHEN and CDR2 SYDVKM. Trimming cost V 5 bases and J 8 bases; bases outside gene matches: 9. The CDR3 has 15 amino acids. CDR3 region: CASSRRGLRYSPLHF. CDR3 bases: TGTGCCAGCAGTCGAAGGGGGCTACGATATTCACCCCTCCACTTT.

The chain employs TRBV6-1 and TRBJ1-6; no definite D call. V shed 3 bases and J shed 6 bases, with 12 bases lying between them. CDR3 length: 15 amino acids. Germline lookup yields CDR1 MNHNS and CDR2 SASEGT. The CDR3 spells CASSDTGHGNSPLHF. CDR3 sequence (DNA): TGTGCCAGCAGTGATACGGGTCATGGTAATTCACCCCTCCACTTT.

The rearrangement links TRBV18 to TRBJ2-1; the match to TRBD1 covers 9 bases. The CDR3 covers 17 residues. V trimming: 1 base; J trimming: 3 bases; junction bases outside the gene matches: 7. CDR1 and CDR2 (germline): KGHSH, LQKENI. The CDR3 nucleotides are TGTGCCAGCTCACCACGCACAGGGGGCGGGATCTACAATGAGCAGTTCTTC. Its protein product is CASSPRTGGGIYNEQFF.

A note on this clone: At one end, the junction sequence differs from germline, possibly due to a read error. The V and J genes are TRBV7-7 and TRBJ2-3; 11 bases match TRBD2. The CDR3 covers 15 residues. CDR1 and CDR2 from the germline V gene are SSHAT and FNYEAQ (reference sequence). CDR3 sequence (DNA): TGTGCTAGCAGCCTGGGGACTAGCGGAGTAGATACGCAGTATTTT. Its translation is CASSLGTSGVDTQYF.

The chain links TRBV7-6 to TRBJ1-5, with TRBD1 identical over 7 bases. Germline V gives CDR1 SGHVS, CDR2 FNYEAQ. This CDR3 has 14 amino acids. Germline trimming cut 5 bases from V and 6 bases from J; bases unmatched to any gene: 7. CDR3 sequence reads: CASSAGGGAQPQHF. The CDR3 DNA is TGTGCCAGCAGCGCCGGAGGGGGCGCTCAGCCCCAGCATTTT.

The CDR3 coding sequence is TGCAGCGTTGACGACAGGGTGTCTGGAAACACCATATATTTT. It translates to CSVDDRVSGNTIYF. The chain recombines TRBV29-1 with TRBJ1-3; 7 nucleotides match TRBD1. The CDR3 totals 14 residues. The trim removed 3 bases at V and 1 base at J, leaving 3 bases unmatched. The V gene's germline CDR1 is SQVTM and CDR2 ANQGSEA.

As to this clone: A read error may be the cause here, since a much bigger clone is one base away. V is TRBV7-9 and J is TRBJ2-5; TRBD1 aligns across 8 bases. The V segment lost 5 bases and the J segment 4 bases; nucleotides outside the gene matches: 3. Germline CDR1 reads SEHNR; CDR2 reads FQNEAQ (reference sequence). CDR3 size: 13 residues. The CDR3 DNA sequence: TGTGCCAGCAGCGGGACAGGAGGAGAGACCCAGTACTTC. The encoded protein is CASSGTGGETQYF.

The gene calls are TRBV12-3 or TRBV12-4 and TRBJ2-7, with 7 bases aligning to TRBD2. The CDR3 runs to 13 residues. The V gene end was trimmed by 4 bases and the J gene end by 6 bases; junction bases not matched to a gene: 6. CDR3 in DNA: TGTGCCAGCAGTTCCTGGGAGGGTAGCGAGCAGTACTTC. This codes for CASSSWEGSEQYF.

In this sample, this clone turned up many times. The genes are TRBV5-6 and TRBJ1-6, with D unclear. The ends were cut back, 0 bases at V and 10 bases at J, with 5 bases in the middle. Looked up from germline, CDR1 is SGHDT and CDR2 is YYEEEE. This CDR3 comprises 12 residues. Here the CDR3 DNA reads TGTGCCAGCAGCTTGGGGAGGTCACCCCTCCACTTT. Translating it yields CASSLGRSPLHF. The full variable domain, rest sourced from reference TRBV5-6 and TRBJ1-6, is DAGVTQSPTHLIKTRGQQVTLRCSPKSGHDTVSWYQQALGQGPQFIFQYYEEEERQRGNFPDRFSGHQFPNYSSELNVNALLLGDSALYLCASSLGRSPLHFGNGTRLTVT.

The V and J genes are TRBV10-3 and TRBJ1-1; D is ambiguous. The germline CDR1 and CDR2 sequences are ENHRY and SYGVKD. Trimming pared 10 bases from V and 10 bases from J, leaving 22 bases between. The CDR3 has 13 residues. CDR3 nucleotides: TGTGCCACCAAACCAAGCGGAGTATTCGCAGCTTTCTTT. The encoded protein is CATKPSGVFAAFF.

The chain has TRBV24-1 and TRBJ2-2; 7 nucleotides line up with TRBD1. The CDR3 is made up of 16 amino acids. Germline trimming cut 3 bases from V and 4 bases from J; bases unmatched to any gene: 7. Per the germline V gene, CDR1 is KGHDR and CDR2 is SFDVKD. Here the CDR3 reads CATSDEGGGFTGELFF. The DNA of the CDR3 is TGTGCCACCAGTGATGAAGGGGGCGGCTTCACCGGGGAGCTGTTTTTT.

This clone was found once. The V call is TRBV28, the J call TRBJ1-5; 7 bases are a match to TRBD1. Trimming removed 5 bases from V and 5 bases from J; junction bases left unmatched: 15. CDR1 and CDR2 (germline): MDHEN, SYDVKM. The CDR3 runs to 17 residues. CDR3 protein: CASSRTGAYRRHQPQHF. CDR3 in DNA: TGTGCCAGCAGTCGGACAGGTGCTTACCGTCGGCATCAGCCCCAGCATTTT.

The chain carries TRBV5-1 and TRBJ2-7; 10 bases fit TRBD2. Looked up from germline, CDR1 is SGHRS and CDR2 is YFSETQ. The CDR3 has 15 amino acids. J gave up 2 bases and V 1 base, and 3 bases lay outside the gene matches. The CDR3 nucleotides read TGCGCCAGCAGCTTGAGCGGGGGGGCCACCTACGAGCAGTACTTC. Protein product: CASSLSGGATYEQYF.

The chain uses TRBV2 and TRBJ1-1, with D possibly TRBD1 on 6 matching bases. The germline gives CDR1 SNHLY, CDR2 FYNNEI. Between the trimmed V and J ends, which lost 3 bases and 2 bases, there was a span of 16 bases. The CDR3 spans 16 residues. CDR3 region: CASSDRPGQSNTEAFF. The CDR3 nucleotides read TGTGCCAGCAGTGATCGTCCCGGACAGTCAAACACTGAAGCTTTCTTT.

V and J are TRBV27 and TRBJ1-1, with 7 bases fitting TRBD1. This CDR3 spans 15 amino acids. Germline CDR1 reads MNHEY; CDR2 reads SMNVEV (reference sequence). V was clipped by 5 bases and J by 6 bases; unmatched bases: 12. The CDR3 bases are TGTGCCAGCAGTAGGACAGGATGGGATGGGGCTGAAGCTTTCTTT. Translation gives CASSRTGWDGAEAFF.

The rearrangement joins TRBV19 to TRBJ2-1; 12 bases agree with TRBD2. This CDR3 spans 19 amino acids. Germline CDR1 reads LNHDA; CDR2 reads SQIVND (reference sequence). Trimming cost V 3 bases and J 3 bases; bases outside gene matches: 12. CDR3 region: CASSIVPWTSGVHYNEQFF. As DNA, the CDR3 is TGTGCCAGTAGTATCGTCCCCTGGACTAGCGGGGTTCACTACAATGAGCAGTTCTTC.

The rearrangement joins TRBV6-5 to TRBJ2-2; 7 bases agree with TRBD1. The V and J ends lost 6 bases and 0 bases, in that order; junction bases with no gene match: 4. The germline V gene encodes CDR1 MNHEY and CDR2 SVGAGI. The CDR3 loop spans 15 amino acids. CDR3 nucleotides: TGTGCCAGCAGGACCGGGACAGCGAACACCGGGGAGCTGTTTTTT. Translation gives CASRTGTANTGELFF.

The J gene is TRBJ2-7, the V gene TRBV10-3, with a weak D call TRBD2 (6 bases). The germline gives CDR1 ENHRY, CDR2 SYGVKD. The CDR3 totals 12 residues. The V end lost 3 bases, the J end lost 4 bases, and 7 bases lay between the germline ends. The CDR3 loop reads CAISDLAYEQYF. In DNA form, the CDR3 reads TGTGCCATCAGTGATCTAGCGTACGAGCAGTACTTC.

The chain carries TRBV14 and TRBJ1-5, with D possibly matching TRBD1 (6 bases). Germline assignment: CDR1 SGHDN and CDR2 FVKESK. V was shortened by 1 base and J by 0 bases, with 22 bases between the two germline ends. The CDR3 runs to 20 residues. The CDR3 region is CASSQALRDTIGDSNQPQHF. CDR3 coding DNA: TGTGCCAGCAGCCAAGCTCTACGGGACACAATAGGAGATAGCAATCAGCCCCAGCATTTT.

This CDR3 reads CASSAGLQEDGYTF. The CDR3 DNA reads as TGCGCCAGCAGCGCGGGACTCCAGGAGGATGGCTACACCTTC. The chain uses TRBV5-1 and TRBJ1-2; a weak D match, TRBD1 (5 bases). V was trimmed by 4 bases and J by 6 bases, leaving 16 bases between them. The CDR3 is 14 amino acids. Germline V gene sequence: CDR1 SGHRS, CDR2 YFSETQ.

The CDR3 nucleotides are TGTGCCAGCAGCACCGGGACAGGACTTACAGATACGCAGTATTTT. It yields the protein CASSTGTGLTDTQYF. V gene TRBV11-2 combines with J gene TRBJ2-3; TRBD1 aligns across 8 bases. J was trimmed by 3 bases and V by 5 bases; bases with no gene match: 7. Germline-derived CDR1 and CDR2 are SGHAT and FQNNGV. CDR3 length: 15 amino acids.

J is TRBJ2-5 and V is TRBV5-5; 15 bases map to TRBD2. This CDR3 has 16 amino acids. Unmatched junction bases numbered 6, after V lost 4 bases and J lost 5 bases. Per the germline V gene, CDR1 is SGHKS and CDR2 is YYEKEE (reference sequence). CDR3 in amino acids: CASSLGLAGGQETQYF. The CDR3 DNA reads TGTGCCAGCAGCCTGGGACTAGCGGGAGGTCAGGAGACCCAGTACTTC. Full variable domain (remainder filled in from reference TRBV5-5 and TRBJ2-5): DAGVTQSPTHLIKTRGQQVTLRCSPISGHKSVSWYQQVLGQGPQFIFQYYEKEERGRGNFPDRFSARQFPNYSSELNVNALLLGDSALYLCASSLGLAGGQETQYFGPGTRLLVL.

This clone was detected only a few times. The rearrangement uses TRBV19 and TRBJ1-5; TRBD1 matches 7 bases. CDR1 LNHDA and CDR2 SQIVND come from the germline V gene (reference sequence). The CDR3 sequence is 13 residues long. The V gene end was trimmed by 5 bases and the J gene end by 7 bases; junction bases not matched to a gene: 5. Here the CDR3 DNA reads TGTGCCAGTAGTCACAGGGGCGCACAGCCCCAGCATTTT. Amino acids: CASSHRGAQPQHF.

V and J are TRBV6-2 or TRBV6-3 and TRBJ2-3; the D gene is possibly TRBD2 (5 bases). The CDR3 is 18 residues long. V was clipped by 6 bases and J by 0 bases, with 22 bases between them. CDR1 is MNHEY and CDR2 is SVGEGT in the germline V gene. Here the CDR3 reads CASSSLTGLASSTDTQYF. The DNA of the CDR3 is TGTGCCAGCAGCTCCCTGACGGGGTTAGCCTCTAGCACAGATACGCAGTATTTT.

This clone was counted once. V and J are TRBV14 and TRBJ1-2, with TRBD1 identical over 8 bases. The CDR3 spans 15 residues. Trimming removed 1 base from V and 4 bases from J; junction bases left unmatched: 5. Germline CDR1 is SGHDN and CDR2 is FVKESK. The CDR3 DNA reads as TGTGCCAGCAGCCAAGTTCAGGGGGCCAGCTATGGCTACACCTTC. It translates to CASSQVQGASYGYTF.

Only a few counts were recorded for this clone. The V gene is TRBV4-2, the J gene TRBJ1-1; D uncertain. Germline values: CDR1 LGHNA, CDR2 YNFKEQ. This CDR3 comprises 15 residues. The V and J ends lost 0 bases and 2 bases respectively, with 10 bases between them. CDR3 loop: CASSQDLAYNTEAFF. The CDR3 DNA is TGTGCCAGCAGCCAAGATTTAGCGTATAACACTGAAGCTTTCTTT.